Many counts were recorded for the clone carrying this TCR beta chain. The length of the CDR3 is 15 residues. V was clipped by 3 bases and J by 8 bases, with 21 bases between them. The germline CDR1 and CDR2 sequences are SGDLS and YYNGEE. This sample was included in a study of T cells in Graves' hyperthyroidism and ophthalmopathy. Researchers barred patients who had uncontrolled infection, other autoimmune disease, pregnancy or lactation. The TCR beta CDR3 regions underwent amplification using RNA transcripts as the source. The HTBI primer set drove a first-round RT-PCR of the TCR CDR3. A single record per CDR3 protein comes from TCRdb applying MiXCR to the multiplex PCR reads. The data show roughly 580,000 distinct CDR3 sequences, with roughly 14% seen just once and 5% to 7% held by the top ten.

The chain joins TRBV9 to TRBJ2-7; TRBD2 might be the D (5 bases). The sample consisted of blood. The TCR comes from a woman aged 30 to 39 with Graves' hyperthyroidism that later progressed to Graves' ophthalmopathy. CDR3 nucleotide sequence: TGTGCCAGCAGCGGTTCGGAGGCGTCGGGTGGGAAGCAGTACTTC. This encodes CASSGSEASGGKQYF.